One and the same sample provided the 14 T cell receptor beta chains below, sequenced in a study of blood T cell repertoires in COVID-19. TCRdb keeps only in-frame clones here, not all; method: immunoSEQ multiplex PCR. Of approximately 270,000 clones detected, roughly nine tenths appear once; the ten largest clones hold about 1.2%. The specimen sequenced was PBMCs or T cells enriched from blood (not recorded which). The receptors derive from a human donor in a cohort exposed to, infected with or recovered from COVID-19 (not recorded which). The donor label of this sample is uncertain.

This sequence joins TRBV5-4 and TRBJ1-1; TRBD1 matches at 9 bases. The CDR3 consists of 13 residues. V was clipped by 3 bases and J by 5 bases; unmatched bases: 2. Germline lookup yields CDR1 SGHNT and CDR2 YYREEE (reference sequence). The CDR3, as DNA: TGTGCCAGCAGCTGGACAGGGGCTACTGAAGCTTTCTTT. Protein: CASSWTGATEAFF. Full variable domain (missing parts from reference TRBV5-4 and TRBJ1-1): ETGVTQSPTHLIKTRGQQVTLRCSSQSGHNTVSWYQQALGQGPQFIFQYYREEENGRGNFPPRFSGLQFPNYSSELNVNALELDDSALYLCASSWTGATEAFFGQGTRLTVV.

The chain is built from TRBV19 and TRBJ1-1, with 7 bases lining up with TRBD1. Germline trimming cut 7 bases from V and 4 bases from J; bases unmatched to any gene: 6. Per the germline V gene, CDR1 is LNHDA and CDR2 is SQIVND (reference sequence). The CDR3 has 13 residues. The CDR3 reads CASNEQGSTEAFF. DNA for the CDR3: TGTGCCAGTAATGAACAGGGGAGCACTGAAGCTTTCTTT.

The J gene is TRBJ2-7, the V gene TRBV5-1; 11 bases match TRBD2. With 4 bases clipped from V and 0 bases from J, the junction kept 6 bases outside the gene matches. Germline values: CDR1 SGHRS, CDR2 YFSETQ. This CDR3 comprises 16 residues. The CDR3 coding sequence is TGCGCCAGCAGCCCTCAGACTAGCGGGGTCTCCTACGAGCAGTACTTC. Translated, it gives CASSPQTSGVSYEQYF.

This chain's CDR3 is CAIRLSGGPQDTQYF. The CDR3 bases are TGTGCCATCCGTCTGAGCGGGGGCCCCCAAGATACGCAGTATTTT. The chain links TRBV10-3 to TRBJ2-3; 8 nucleotides align to TRBD2. The CDR3 spans 15 residues. From germline, CDR1 is ENHRY and CDR2 SYGVKD. With 8 bases clipped from V and 5 bases from J, the junction kept 12 bases outside the gene matches.

The rearrangement uses TRBV30 and TRBJ1-1, with D perhaps matching TRBD1 (5 bases). CDR1 GTSNPN and CDR2 SVGIG come from the germline V gene (reference sequence). Trimming stripped 4 bases from V and 1 base from J, with 10 bases between. The CDR3 contains 13 residues. CDR3 sequence reads: CAWKWGGNTEAFF. The CDR3 nucleotides are TGTGCCTGGAAGTGGGGCGGGAACACTGAAGCTTTCTTT.

V usage is TRBV30 and J usage is TRBJ2-7, with D hard to call. Germline loops: CDR1 GTSNPN, CDR2 SVGIG (reference sequence). This CDR3 is built from 11 residues. Trimming removed 2 bases from V and 2 bases from J, with 4 bases in between. The CDR3 DNA reads as TGTGCCTGGAGTAGCCCCTACGAGCAGTACTTC. Protein sequence: CAWSSPYEQYF.

This chain connects TRBV9 to TRBJ1-5; 8 bases line up with TRBD1. Germline trimming cut 3 bases from V and 11 bases from J; bases unmatched to any gene: 13. Per the germline V gene, CDR1 is SGDLS and CDR2 is YYNGEE. This CDR3 comprises 15 residues. CDR3 protein: CASSGGQGPLSAQHF. CDR3 coding DNA: TGTGCCAGCAGCGGCGGACAGGGCCCTCTTTCGGCCCAGCATTTT.

The V and J genes are TRBV4-2 and TRBJ1-2; D gene unclear. The V gene's germline CDR1 is LGHNA and CDR2 YNFKEQ. V lost 2 bases and J lost 2, with 9 bases in between. The CDR3 loop spans 14 amino acids. The CDR3 coding sequence is TGTGCCAGCAGCCAATCCAACAGAAACTATGGCTACACCTTC. Residues: CASSQSNRNYGYTF.

The V call is TRBV5-1, the J call TRBJ2-7; D gene unclear. Per germline, CDR1 SGHRS and CDR2 YFSETQ. Trimming took 0 bases from V and 6 from J, leaving 7 bases between them. The CDR3 is made up of 12 amino acids. The CDR3 region is CASSLGDTEQYF. The CDR3 DNA follows: TGCGCCAGCAGCTTGGGAGACACCGAGCAGTACTTC.

This rearrangement joins TRBV11-1 to TRBJ1-1; D not resolved. The V gene's germline CDR1 is SGHAT and CDR2 FQDESV (reference sequence). Deletions cut 5 bases from V and 4 bases from J, with 11 bases between. The CDR3 spans 13 residues. The CDR3 DNA reads TGTGCCAGCAGCGGTAGACGGGGCACTGAAGCTTTCTTT. Its protein product is CASSGRRGTEAFF.

The CDR3 is CASSEAGGVSPLHF. Written as DNA, the CDR3 is TGTGCCAGTAGTGAGGCTGGAGGGGTTTCACCCCTCCACTTT. The rearrangement uses TRBV19 and TRBJ1-6, with D perhaps matching TRBD1 (5 bases). CDR1 LNHDA and CDR2 SQIVND come from the germline V gene (reference sequence). The CDR3 sequence is 14 residues long. Trimming left V 5 bases short and J 9 bases short, with 14 bases between.

The chain has TRBV18 and TRBJ1-2; D may be TRBD1 (5 bases). Trimming shortened V by 2 bases and J by 5 bases, and 15 bases separated the two germline ends. The germline V gene has CDR1 KGHSH and CDR2 LQKENI. This CDR3 contains 15 residues. The CDR3 sequence: CASSPNRAGPYGYTF. DNA for the CDR3: TGTGCCAGCTCACCAAATCGAGCGGGACCTTATGGCTACACCTTC.

The chain uses TRBV6-5 and TRBJ2-7; D is possibly TRBD2 (5 bases). V was cut by 3 bases and J by 0 bases, with 12 bases left in between. The CDR3 totals 15 residues. Germline V gene lookup returns CDR1 MNHEY and CDR2 SVGAGI. The CDR3 coding sequence is TGTGCCAGCAGTTATCGGGATCCCTCCTCCTACGAGCAGTACTTC. Its protein product is CASSYRDPSSYEQYF.

This clone has only one observation. V and J are TRBV7-3 and TRBJ2-6; the match to TRBD1 covers 8 bases. Germline V lookup: CDR1 SGHTA, CDR2 FQGTGA. This CDR3 comprises 16 residues. Germline trimming cut 2 bases from V and 3 bases from J; bases unmatched to any gene: 3. This chain's CDR3 is CASSLQGAFGANVLTF. The CDR3, as DNA: TGTGCCAGCAGCTTACAGGGGGCATTTGGGGCCAACGTCCTGACTTTC.